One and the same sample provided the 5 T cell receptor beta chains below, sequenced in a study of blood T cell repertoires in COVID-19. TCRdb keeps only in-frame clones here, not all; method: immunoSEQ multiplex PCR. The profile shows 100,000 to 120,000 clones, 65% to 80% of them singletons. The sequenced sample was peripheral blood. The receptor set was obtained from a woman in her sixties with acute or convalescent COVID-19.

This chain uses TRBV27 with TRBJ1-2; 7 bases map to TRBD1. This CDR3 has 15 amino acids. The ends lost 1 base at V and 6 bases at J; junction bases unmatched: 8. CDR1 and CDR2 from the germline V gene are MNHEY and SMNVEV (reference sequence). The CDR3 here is CASSLLGGAKDGYTF. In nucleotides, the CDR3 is TGTGCCAGCAGTTTATTAGGGGGCGCAAAAGATGGCTACACCTTC.

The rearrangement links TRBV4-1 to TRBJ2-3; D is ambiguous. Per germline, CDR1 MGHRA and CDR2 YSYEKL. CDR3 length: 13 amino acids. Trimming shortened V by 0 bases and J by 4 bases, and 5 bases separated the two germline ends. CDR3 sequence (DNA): TGCGCCAGCAGCCAAGATCAGGCAGATACGCAGTATTTT. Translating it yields CASSQDQADTQYF.

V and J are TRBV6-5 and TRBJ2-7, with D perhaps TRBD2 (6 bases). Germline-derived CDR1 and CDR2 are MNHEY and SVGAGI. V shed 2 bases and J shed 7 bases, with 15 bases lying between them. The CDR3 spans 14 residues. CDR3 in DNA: TGTGCCAGCAGTTACCGTACGGATGGGAGGGAGCAGTACTTC. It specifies CASSYRTDGREQYF.

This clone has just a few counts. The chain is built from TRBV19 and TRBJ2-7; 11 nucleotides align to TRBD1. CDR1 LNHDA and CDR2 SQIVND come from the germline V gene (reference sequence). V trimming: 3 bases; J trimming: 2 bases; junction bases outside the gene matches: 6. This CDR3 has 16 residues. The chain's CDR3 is CASSMKVGQGAYEQYF. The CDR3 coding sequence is TGTGCCAGTAGTATGAAGGTGGGACAGGGGGCCTACGAGCAGTACTTC. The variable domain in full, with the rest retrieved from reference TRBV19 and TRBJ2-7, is DGGITQSPKYLFRKEGQNVTLSCEQNLNHDAMYWYRQDPGQGLRLIYYSQIVNDFQKGDIAEGYSVSREKKESFPLTVTSAQKNPTAFYLCASSMKVGQGAYEQYFGPGTRLTVT.

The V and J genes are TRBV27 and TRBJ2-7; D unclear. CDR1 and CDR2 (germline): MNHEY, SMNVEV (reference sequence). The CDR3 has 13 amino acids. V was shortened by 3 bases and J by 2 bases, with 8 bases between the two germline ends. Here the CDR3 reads CASSLARTYEQYF. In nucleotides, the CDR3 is TGTGCCAGCAGTTTGGCCAGAACCTACGAGCAGTACTTC.